Described below is a single T cell receptor beta chain sequence and its context. Germline V gene data show CDR1 as SGHNT and CDR2 as YYREEE (reference sequence). The CDR3 sequence is 15 residues long. After removal of 4 bases from V and 3 bases from J, the junction contained 6 bases not matched to a gene. The data originate from a study of blood T cell repertoires in COVID-19. Produced via immunoSEQ multiplex PCR; TCRdb's table is partial and in-frame only. The data contain over 150,000 clones, around 90% of them singletons. The specimen was peripheral blood. This chain uses TRBV5-4 with TRBJ2-3; 9 bases line up with TRBD2. The TCR comes from a woman older than 75 with COVID-19, enrolled during active disease. Written as DNA, the CDR3 is TGTGCCAGCAGCCCTAGCGGGATTATTACAGATACGCAGTATTTT. Amino acid sequence: CASSPSGIITDTQYF.